One T cell receptor beta chain is described in this entry. These data are taken from a study of tumor-infiltrating lymphocytes in localized non-small cell lung cancer. At the level of the study: Each patient gave resected tumor and non-adjacent uninvolved lung tissue.

The data were produced by immunoSEQ multiplex PCR, yet TCRdb's version contains in-frame clones alone and is incomplete. The data contain 13,000 or so clones, 65% to 85% of them singletons. The sample consisted of lung tumor tissue. The receptor comes from a human donor with non-small cell lung cancer.

The CDR3 coding sequence is TGTGCCAGCAGCCCCGCGGTGGCAGGGGCCAACGTCGGCTACACCTTC. It codes for CASSPAVAGANVGYTF. The rearrangement joins TRBV7-6 to TRBJ1-2; TRBD1 might be the D (6 bases). The CDR3 loop spans 16 amino acids. CDR1 is SGHVS, CDR2 FNYEAQ, per germline. Trimming shortened V by 5 bases and J by 8 bases, and 24 bases separated the two germline ends.